These T cell receptor beta chains were read from a single sample in a study of chemoradiotherapy in HPV16-positive cancers. Only in-frame clones appear in the TCRdb table, and some are missing; sequencing was by immunoSEQ multiplex PCR. The table includes approximately 27,000 clones, 84% detected once. Source: blood, taken from a patient who underwent chemoradiotherapy. The source of these receptors is a human donor with HPV-associated anogenital cancer. The CDR3 runs from the conserved cysteine through the conserved F or W. Each record gives: V gene, D gene, CDR3 length, clone size, J gene, CDR3 DNA, CDR3 protein. D genes are given only for firm matches. Clone size is given for some rows only: seen once, a few or many times, or a class if the clone is expanded.

>TRBV7-9|TRBD1|17|-|TRBJ1-3
TGTGCCAGCAGCGTCTTCCTACAGGGGGCAACGGGAAACACCATATATTTT
CASSVFLQGATGNTIYF
>TRBV5-1|TRBD2|17|once|TRBJ2-2
TGCGCCAGCAGCCCCTTTGGGAGGGGCAGTAACACCGGGGAGCTGTTTTTT
CASSPFGRGSNTGELFF
>TRBV6-6|TRBD1|15|-|TRBJ1-6
TGTGCCAGCAGTTCCCAGACAGGGGCTGTCTCACCCCTCCACTTT
CASSSQTGAVSPLHF
>TRBV15|-|17|-|TRBJ1-1
TGTGCCACCAGCACTACTAGGACAGTCTTCGTAAACACTGAAGCTTTCTTT
CATSTTRTVFVNTEAFF
>TRBV13|TRBD1|15|-|TRBJ2-7
TGTGCCAGCAGCCTAAGGACAGGGGGGTTCATCGAGCAGTACTTC
CASSLRTGGFIEQYF
>TRBV11-2|TRBD2|13|few|TRBJ2-1
TGTGCCAGCAGCTTCGGGACTAGCAATGAGCAGTTCTTC
CASSFGTSNEQFF
>TRBV7-6|-|14|-|TRBJ2-1
TGTGCCAGCAGCCAGGGTGTGAGCTACAATGAGCAGTTCTTC
CASSQGVSYNEQFF
>TRBV6-5|-|14|-|TRBJ1-1
TGTGCCAGCAGCCAAAGGTACCTGAACACTGAAGCTTTCTTT
CASSQRYLNTEAFF
>TRBV19|TRBD1|16|-|TRBJ2-2
TGTGCCAGTAGTAGTAAACAGGGGCGAATCACCGGGGAGCTGTTTTTT
CASSSKQGRITGELFF
>TRBV7-8|-|13|-|TRBJ1-2
TGTGCCAGCAGTCAGGGATATGACTATGGCTACACCTTC
CASSQGYDYGYTF
>TRBV7-8|TRBD2|14|-|TRBJ2-7
TGTGCCAGCAGCCAAGGGACTAGCGGGGTCGAGCAGTACTTC
CASSQGTSGVEQYF
>TRBV5-5|-|16|-|TRBJ2-3
TGTGCCAGCATCCACGAACTCAATTCTCCCACAGATACGCAGTATTTT
CASIHELNSPTDTQYF
>TRBV6-1|TRBD2|14|-|TRBJ2-1
TGTGCCAGCAGGCCAGCGGGGTTCAACAATGAGCAGTTCTTC
CASRPAGFNNEQFF
>TRBV5-1|TRBD1|14|-|TRBJ1-2
TGCGCCAGCAGCTTGAGTGGAGGGGGCGAGGGCTACACCTTC
CASSLSGGGEGYTF
>TRBV29-1|TRBD1|14|-|TRBJ2-5
TGCAGCGTTGAACCCCAGGGGGCGGAAGAGACCCAGTACTTC
CSVEPQGAEETQYF